The clone carrying this TCR beta chain was counted many times. These data belong to a study of T-cell reconstitution after alpha-beta-depleted transplantation in children. V shed 4 bases, J shed 8 bases, and the junction held 8 bases outside the gene matches. Germline CDR1 and CDR2: SGHKS and YYEKEE (reference sequence). The CDR3 loop spans 14 amino acids. Unique molecular identifiers were used to barcode this TCRbeta library. MiXCR, applied by TCRdb to the PCR reads, yields one record per CDR3 protein. The sample lists hundreds of thousands of distinct CDR3 sequences; approximately 17% were seen once.

The V gene is TRBV5-5, the J gene TRBJ1-4, with 7 bases matching TRBD1. The clonotype originates from a human donor who donated a stem cell graft to a child with acute myeloid leukemia. The sample was PBMCs from the stem cell graft donor, taken from the stem cell graft. The CDR3 here is CASSEWTGPEKLFF. The CDR3 nucleotides are TGTGCCAGCAGCGAATGGACAGGACCAGAAAAACTGTTTTTT.